Listed here are 24 T cell receptor beta chains from one sample, sequenced in a study of T cells after yellow fever vaccination. TCRdb independently ran MiXCR on the 5' RACE reads; one entry per CDR3 protein. This table has about 16,000 distinct CDR3 sequences, just over 4% appearing once. The specimen comprised PBMCs, either bulk or a sorted T-cell subset (CD4+, CD8+, memory, or dextramer-sorted; not recorded which), sampled 15 days after the yellow fever booster vaccination. The receptor set was obtained from a man under 40 who received the YFV17D yellow fever vaccine.

This clonotype is termed medium-sized. V is TRBV24-1 and J is TRBJ2-5; unclear D gene. Germline CDR1 KGHDR, CDR2 SFDVKD. The V end lost 4 bases, the J end lost 7 bases, and 21 bases lay between the germline ends. The CDR3 has 16 residues. CDR3 DNA sequence: TGTGCCACCAGTGAACCCCACGGTAAGGCGTCGGTGACCCAGTACTTC. Translation: CATSEPHGKASVTQYF.

In its sample, this clonotype was seen a few times. The rearrangement joins TRBV20-1 to TRBJ1-5; maybe TRBD1 (5 bases). This CDR3 has 13 amino acids. Germline-derived CDR1 and CDR2 are DFQATT and SNEGSKA (reference sequence). V was shortened by 5 bases and J by 8 bases, with 16 bases between the two germline ends. This CDR3 is CSAGGGDYEPQHF. Here the CDR3 DNA reads TGCAGTGCTGGGGGGGGGGATTACGAGCCCCAGCATTTT.

There are many counts of this clonotype. V is TRBV24-1 and J is TRBJ2-2; possible D gene TRBD1, 7 bases. The CDR3 consists of 17 residues. Looked up from germline, CDR1 is KGHDR and CDR2 is SFDVKD. The ends were cut back, 1 base at V and 2 bases at J, with 13 bases in the middle. The CDR3 protein is CATSDLEQGTNTGELFF. DNA for the CDR3: TGTGCCACCAGTGATTTAGAACAGGGGACTAACACCGGGGAGCTGTTTTTT.

In this sample, this clonotype turned up many times. The rearrangement uses TRBV12-3 or TRBV12-4 and TRBJ2-1; the D is unclear. V gave up 7 bases and J gave up 8 bases, with 9 bases separating them. The CDR3 runs 11 residues. The CDR3 DNA follows: TGTGCCAGCACAGGTTTCGATGAGCAGTTCTTC. Residues: CASTGFDEQFF.

This clonotype was seen repeatedly, ten times or more. V usage is TRBV12-3 or TRBV12-4 and J usage is TRBJ2-1; D is uncertain. V dropped 4 bases and J dropped 9 bases, with 7 bases sitting between them. The CDR3 is made up of 11 amino acids. The CDR3, as DNA: TGTGCCAGCAGTTGGGGTACTGAGCAGTTCTTC. This encodes CASSWGTEQFF.

This clonotype ranks as medium-sized (0.01 to 0.1%). This chain connects TRBV24-1 to TRBJ2-7; 9 nucleotides agree with TRBD2. The CDR3 covers 17 residues. Per the germline V gene, CDR1 is KGHDR and CDR2 is SFDVKD. V gave up 3 bases and J gave up 0 bases; unmatched junction bases: 8. The CDR3 DNA is TGTGCCACCAGTGATACACGGACTAGCGCATCCTCCTACGAGCAGTACTTC. The encoded protein is CATSDTRTSASSYEQYF.

This clonotype was seen many times. The chain employs TRBV5-6 and TRBJ2-5, with D possibly TRBD1 on 5 matching bases. Trimming left V 3 bases short and J 5 bases short, with 17 bases between. Germline V gene sequence: CDR1 SGHDT, CDR2 YYEEEE. The CDR3 is 15 amino acids. The CDR3 coding sequence is TGTGCCAGCAGCTGGAAGGGGCCGGTTGGTGAGACCCAGTACTTC. The encoded protein is CASSWKGPVGETQYF.

By share of the sample, this clonotype is medium-sized. This chain uses TRBV12-3 or TRBV12-4 with TRBJ2-1; perhaps TRBD2 as D (5 bases). This CDR3 is built from 15 residues. Trimming removed 7 bases from V and 3 bases from J, with 16 bases in between. The CDR3 coding sequence is TGTGCCAGCACCCGGCCGGGGATCGACTACAATGAGCAGTTCTTC. This translates into CASTRPGIDYNEQFF.

This clonotype came up many times. The chain links TRBV6-5 to TRBJ2-3; TRBD2 agrees at 11 bases. The germline V gene encodes CDR1 MNHEY and CDR2 SVGAGI. This CDR3 spans 15 amino acids. After removal of 4 bases from V and 0 bases from J, the junction contained 0 bases not matched to a gene. CDR3 nucleotides: TGTGCCAGCAGTTGGACTAGCGGGAGCACAGATACGCAGTATTTT. The encoded protein is CASSWTSGSTDTQYF.

This clonotype was counted ten times or more. This chain joins TRBV19 and TRBJ1-1; the D is unclear. CDR3 size: 13 residues. Germline loops: CDR1 LNHDA, CDR2 SQIVND (reference sequence). V gave up 5 bases and J gave up 3 bases, with 10 bases separating them. The CDR3 bases are TGTGCCAGTAGTCACCGCGGGTACACTGAAGCTTTCTTT. Its translation is CASSHRGYTEAFF.

This clonotype was counted at least ten times. This chain uses TRBV5-1 with TRBJ2-7; 8 bases agree with TRBD2. Trimming at V came to 4 bases and at J to 2 bases, leaving 8 bases not matched to a gene. The germline V gene encodes CDR1 SGHRS and CDR2 YFSETQ. The CDR3 sequence is 15 residues long. CDR3 sequence reads: CASSGWDSGTYEQYF. In DNA form, the CDR3 reads TGCGCCAGCAGCGGTTGGGATAGCGGGACCTACGAGCAGTACTTC.

By its share, this clonotype is medium-sized. J is TRBJ2-7 and V is TRBV19; 10 bases match TRBD2. Germline V CDR1 and CDR2: LNHDA, SQIVND (reference sequence). The CDR3 runs to 15 residues. V shed 0 bases and J 3 bases; nucleotides not matched to a gene: 2. CDR3 loop: CASSIEGTSVYEQYF. In DNA form, the CDR3 reads TGTGCCAGTAGTATAGAAGGGACTAGCGTCTACGAGCAGTACTTC.

Many counts were recorded for this clonotype. This rearrangement joins TRBV10-2 to TRBJ2-7, with 9 bases fitting TRBD2. The CDR3 consists of 16 residues. Germline V gives CDR1 WSHSY, CDR2 SAAADI. V lost 2 bases, J lost 2 bases, and 7 bases stayed unmatched. The DNA of the CDR3 is TGCGCCAGCAGTGAGAGGCCTAGCGGGGAAGCCTACGAGCAGTACTTC. Its translation is CASSERPSGEAYEQYF.

The sample holds many counts of this clonotype. CDR3 bases: TGTGCCAGCAGACGGGACTCCGGTAGGCATGAGCAGTTCTTC. This codes for CASRRDSGRHEQFF. The chain carries TRBV2 and TRBJ2-1; tentatively, D is TRBD2 (6 bases). This CDR3 spans 14 amino acids. V was shortened by 6 bases and J by 8 bases, with 17 bases between the two germline ends. Looked up from germline, CDR1 is SNHLY and CDR2 is FYNNEI.

This clonotype has a count of ten or more. This sequence joins TRBV27 and TRBJ1-3; maybe TRBD1 (6 bases). In germline, CDR1 is MNHEY, CDR2 SMNVEV (reference sequence). The CDR3 extends over 15 amino acids. V was cut by 0 bases and J by 4 bases, with 10 bases left in between. The CDR3 sequence is CASSLSNRVGNTIYF. CDR3 in DNA: TGTGCCAGCAGTTTATCGAACAGGGTAGGAAACACCATATATTTT.

This clonotype was counted at least ten times. This chain links TRBV20-1 with TRBJ2-1; possible D gene TRBD2, 5 bases. There are 13 residues in the CDR3. Germline loops: CDR1 DFQATT, CDR2 SNEGSKA (reference sequence). Trimming cost V 2 bases and J 6 bases, with 11 bases left between them. The CDR3 DNA is TGCAGTGCTAGACGAGCTAGCACCAATGAGCAGTTCTTC. It codes for CSARRASTNEQFF.

This clonotype qualifies as medium-sized (0.01 to 0.1%). V is TRBV12-3 or TRBV12-4 and J is TRBJ2-2; the D gene is possibly TRBD2 (5 bases). The CDR3 is made up of 12 amino acids. V lost 3 bases and J 13 bases, leaving 12 bases between the germline ends. The CDR3 loop is CASSLSGLGLFF. CDR3 DNA: TGTGCCAGCAGTTTGAGCGGTCTGGGGCTGTTTTTT.

This clonotype was observed at least ten times. The rearrangement links TRBV6-5 to TRBJ2-1, with 7 bases lining up with TRBD1. The germline CDR1 and CDR2 sequences are MNHEY and SVGAGI. Losses at the gene ends were 0 bases for V and 6 bases for J; bases not matched to a gene: 8. This CDR3 has 16 amino acids. The CDR3 region has the DNA TGTGCCAGCAGTTACTCGACGACAGGGCTTGGCAATGAGCAGTTCTTC. This codes for CASSYSTTGLGNEQFF.

At least ten counts were recorded for this clonotype. The J gene is TRBJ2-3, the V gene TRBV27; 11 bases are shared with TRBD2. CDR3 size: 16 residues. CDR1 and CDR2 from the germline V gene are MNHEY and SMNVEV (reference sequence). V shed 4 bases and J 2 bases; nucleotides not matched to a gene: 5. The CDR3 reads CASSYTSGSVTDTQYF. The CDR3 coding sequence is TGTGCCAGCAGTTACACTAGCGGGAGCGTCACAGATACGCAGTATTTT.

This clonotype was observed at least ten times. The genes are TRBV5-1 and TRBJ2-3, with D maybe TRBD1 (6 bases). Germline V gene data show CDR1 as SGHRS and CDR2 as YFSETQ. The CDR3 spans 14 residues. Trimming shortened V by 4 bases and J by 1 base, and 10 bases separated the two germline ends. CDR3 DNA sequence: TGCGCCAGCAGCATCTGGACAGGCACAGATACGCAGTATTTT. Translation: CASSIWTGTDTQYF. Together with reference TRBV5-1 and TRBJ2-3, the CDR3 gives the full variable domain: KAGVTQTPRYLIKTRGQQVTLSCSPISGHRSVSWYQQTPGQGLQFLFEYFSETQRNKGNFPGRFSGRQFSNSRSEMNVSTLELGDSALYLCASSIWTGTDTQYFGPGTRLTVL.

This clonotype has at least ten counts. The chain couples TRBV29-1 to TRBJ1-2; D call uncertain. This CDR3 is built from 13 residues. V was pared by 6 bases and J by 6 bases, with 17 bases between. Germline loops: CDR1 SQVTM, CDR2 ANQGSEA. DNA for the CDR3: TGCAGCGTCGAGGCCGGAGAACACGATGGCTACACCTTC. Translated, it gives CSVEAGEHDGYTF.

This clonotype has a count of ten or more. The rearrangement uses TRBV7-9 and TRBJ1-3; 10 bases align to TRBD1. CDR3 length: 20 amino acids. Germline V gene lookup returns CDR1 SEHNR and CDR2 FQNEAQ (reference sequence). After removal of 3 bases from V and 0 bases from J, the junction contained 14 bases not matched to a gene. This CDR3 is CASSFAVGTGVLDSGNTIYF. The CDR3 DNA reads as TGTGCCAGCAGCTTTGCAGTCGGGACAGGGGTCCTTGACTCTGGAAACACCATATATTTT.

This clonotype was found many times. The gene calls are TRBV7-6 and TRBJ2-3; D is undetermined. This CDR3 spans 14 amino acids. The germline V gene has CDR1 SGHVS and CDR2 FNYEAQ. Between the trimmed V and J ends, which lost 4 bases and 3 bases, there was a span of 11 bases. The CDR3, as DNA: TGTGCCAGCAGCTCCGACCCGCCAACAGATACGCAGTATTTT. Translation: CASSSDPPTDTQYF.

This clonotype was seen ten or more times. This chain links TRBV19 with TRBJ2-1, with TRBD2 matching over 13 bases. This CDR3 spans 15 amino acids. The germline V gene encodes CDR1 LNHDA and CDR2 SQIVND (reference sequence). V was pared by 5 bases and J by 10 bases, with 8 bases of the junction left unmatched. CDR3 nucleotide sequence: TGTGCCAGTAGTTCACTAGCGGGAGGGCCTGGAGAGCAGTTCTTC. Its translation is CASSSLAGGPGEQFF. The full variable domain, completed using reference TRBV19 and TRBJ2-1, is DGGITQSPKYLFRKEGQNVTLSCEQNLNHDAMYWYRQDPGQGLRLIYYSQIVNDFQKGDIAEGYSVSREKKESFPLTVTSAQKNPTAFYLCASSSLAGGPGEQFFGPGTRLTVL.